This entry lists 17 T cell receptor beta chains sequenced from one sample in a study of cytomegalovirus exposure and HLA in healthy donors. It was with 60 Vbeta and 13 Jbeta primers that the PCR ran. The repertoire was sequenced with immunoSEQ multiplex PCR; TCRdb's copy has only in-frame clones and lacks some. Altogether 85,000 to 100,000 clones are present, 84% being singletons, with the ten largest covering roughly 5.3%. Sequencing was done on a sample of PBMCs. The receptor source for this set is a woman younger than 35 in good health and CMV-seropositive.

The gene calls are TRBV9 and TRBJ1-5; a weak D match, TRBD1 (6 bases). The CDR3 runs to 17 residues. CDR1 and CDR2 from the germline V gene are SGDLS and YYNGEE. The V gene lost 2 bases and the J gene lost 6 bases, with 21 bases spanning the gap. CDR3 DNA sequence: TGTGCCAGCAGCGTTTATCCTATCCGGGACATCGCTCAGCCCCAGCATTTT. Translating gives CASSVYPIRDIAQPQHF.

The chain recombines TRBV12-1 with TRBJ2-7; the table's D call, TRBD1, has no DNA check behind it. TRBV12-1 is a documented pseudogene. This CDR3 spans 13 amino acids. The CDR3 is CASSFFGPLEQYF. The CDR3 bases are TGTGCCAGCAGCTTTTTTGGGCCACTCGAGCAGTACTTC.

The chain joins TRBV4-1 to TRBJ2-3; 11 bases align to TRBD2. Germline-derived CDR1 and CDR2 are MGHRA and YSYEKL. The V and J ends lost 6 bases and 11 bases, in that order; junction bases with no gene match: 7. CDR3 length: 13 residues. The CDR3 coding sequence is TGCGCCAGCAGGCATAGCGGGGGGGTAGAGCAGTATTTT. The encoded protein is CASRHSGGVEQYF.

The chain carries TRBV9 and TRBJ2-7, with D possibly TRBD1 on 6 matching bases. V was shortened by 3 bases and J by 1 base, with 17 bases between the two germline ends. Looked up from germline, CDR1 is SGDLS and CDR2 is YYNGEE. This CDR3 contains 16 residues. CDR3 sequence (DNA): TGTGCCAGCAGCGGACACCTCGACAGGTATTCCTACGAGCAGTACTTC. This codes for CASSGHLDRYSYEQYF.

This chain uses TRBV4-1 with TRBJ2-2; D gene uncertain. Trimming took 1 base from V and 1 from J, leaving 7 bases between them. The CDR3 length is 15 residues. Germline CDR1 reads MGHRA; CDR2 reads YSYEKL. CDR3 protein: CASSQGRRNTGELFF. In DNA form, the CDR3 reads TGCGCCAGCAGCCAAGGTCGTAGGAACACCGGGGAGCTGTTTTTT.

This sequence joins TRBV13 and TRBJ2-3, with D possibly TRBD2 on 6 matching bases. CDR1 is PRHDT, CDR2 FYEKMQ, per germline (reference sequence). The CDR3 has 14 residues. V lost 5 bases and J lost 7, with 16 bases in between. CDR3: CASSPGTPVNTQYF. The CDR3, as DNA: TGTGCCAGCAGCCCCGGGACTCCAGTAAATACGCAGTATTTT.

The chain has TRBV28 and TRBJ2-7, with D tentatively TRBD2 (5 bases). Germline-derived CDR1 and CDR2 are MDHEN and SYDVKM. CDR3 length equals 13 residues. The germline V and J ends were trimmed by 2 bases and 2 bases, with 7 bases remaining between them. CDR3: CASSLRTPYEQYF. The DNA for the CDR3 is TGTGCCAGCAGTTTAAGGACTCCCTACGAGCAGTACTTC.

CDR3 residues: CASSLVHASGLPYEQYF. CDR3 DNA: TGCGCCAGCAGCTTGGTTCATGCTAGCGGGCTTCCCTACGAGCAGTACTTC. The chain employs TRBV5-1 and TRBJ2-7, with TRBD2 matching 8 bases. Germline V gene lookup returns CDR1 SGHRS and CDR2 YFSETQ. CDR3 length: 17 residues. Unmatched junction bases numbered 10, after V lost 0 bases and J lost 2 bases. Based on the CDR3 plus reference TRBV5-1 and TRBJ2-7, the full variable domain is KAGVTQTPRYLIKTRGQQVTLSCSPISGHRSVSWYQQTPGQGLQFLFEYFSETQRNKGNFPGRFSGRQFSNSRSEMNVSTLELGDSALYLCASSLVHASGLPYEQYFGPGTRLTVT.

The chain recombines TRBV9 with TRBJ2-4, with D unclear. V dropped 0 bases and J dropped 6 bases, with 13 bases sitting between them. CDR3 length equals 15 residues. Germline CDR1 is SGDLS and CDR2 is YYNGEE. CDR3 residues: CASSVAASGLNIQYF. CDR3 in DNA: TGTGCCAGCAGCGTAGCAGCATCAGGCCTAAACATTCAGTACTTC.

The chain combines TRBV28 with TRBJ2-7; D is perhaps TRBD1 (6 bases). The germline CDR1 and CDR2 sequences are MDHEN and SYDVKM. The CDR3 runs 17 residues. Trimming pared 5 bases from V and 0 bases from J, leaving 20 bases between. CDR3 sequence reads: CASSTSRPNRDSYEQYF. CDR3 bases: TGTGCCAGCAGTACCAGTAGACCAAACAGGGACTCCTACGAGCAGTACTTC.

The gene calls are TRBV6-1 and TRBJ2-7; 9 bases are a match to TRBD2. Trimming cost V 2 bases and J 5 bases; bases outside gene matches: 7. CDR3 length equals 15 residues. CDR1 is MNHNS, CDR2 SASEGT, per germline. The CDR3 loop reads CASSELAGGPDEQYF. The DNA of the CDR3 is TGTGCCAGCAGTGAACTGGCGGGGGGGCCCGACGAGCAGTACTTC.

The CDR3 bases are TGTGCCAGCAGCTTAACAGAGTACGAGCAGTACTTC. It translates to CASSLTEYEQYF. This chain uses TRBV7-2 with TRBJ2-7; D uncertain. Trimming stripped 2 bases from V and 4 bases from J, with 6 bases between. Germline-derived CDR1 and CDR2 are SGHTA and FQGNSA. There are 12 residues in the CDR3.

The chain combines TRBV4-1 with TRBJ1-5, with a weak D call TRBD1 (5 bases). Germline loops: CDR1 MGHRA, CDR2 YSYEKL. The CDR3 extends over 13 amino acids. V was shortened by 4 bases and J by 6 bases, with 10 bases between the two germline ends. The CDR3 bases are TGCGCCAGCAGCCCCAATCAGGGTCAGCCCCAGCATTTT. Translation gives CASSPNQGQPQHF.

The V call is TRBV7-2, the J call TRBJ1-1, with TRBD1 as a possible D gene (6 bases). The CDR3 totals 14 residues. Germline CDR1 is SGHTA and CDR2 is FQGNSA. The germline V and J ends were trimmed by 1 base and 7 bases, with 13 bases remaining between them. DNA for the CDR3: TGTGCCAGCAGCTTAGGGGGAGGGGGGGTTGAAGCTTTCTTT. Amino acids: CASSLGGGGVEAFF.

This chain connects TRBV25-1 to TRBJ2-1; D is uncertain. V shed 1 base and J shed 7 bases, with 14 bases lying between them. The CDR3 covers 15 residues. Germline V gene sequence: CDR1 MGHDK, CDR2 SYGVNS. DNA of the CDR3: TGTGCCAGCAGTGAATTAGAGCTCTCGTTTAATGAGCAGTTCTTC. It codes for CASSELELSFNEQFF.

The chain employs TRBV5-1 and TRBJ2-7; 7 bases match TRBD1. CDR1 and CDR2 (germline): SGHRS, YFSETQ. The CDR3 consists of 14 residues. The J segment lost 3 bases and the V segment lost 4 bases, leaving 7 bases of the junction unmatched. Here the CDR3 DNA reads TGCGCCAGCAGCCGCGAGGGGGCCTTCTACGAGCAGTACTTC. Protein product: CASSREGAFYEQYF.

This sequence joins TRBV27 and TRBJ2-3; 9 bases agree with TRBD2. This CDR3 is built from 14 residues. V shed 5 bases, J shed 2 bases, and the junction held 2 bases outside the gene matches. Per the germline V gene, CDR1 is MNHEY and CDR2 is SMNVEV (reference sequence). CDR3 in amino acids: CASSPGLATDTQYF. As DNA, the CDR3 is TGTGCCAGCAGTCCGGGACTAGCCACAGATACGCAGTATTTT.